This TCR beta chain was captured by sequencing in a study of blood T cells in healthy people across ages. Looking at the study overall: For every two T cells, template switching captured about one barcoded beta molecule.

Findings of the study overall: Per-million-T-cell TCR beta diversity fell roughly linearly with age.

With a J-beta primer mix and a sample-barcoded 5' primer, a second PCR ran roughly 7 to 11 cycles. The template-switch adaptor, which had 12 random nucleotides, put a tag on each cDNA molecule. TCRdb redid the calling of the 5' RACE reads with MiXCR, one entry per CDR3 protein. Here the sample spans around 520,000 distinct CDR3 sequences, around a quarter being singletons. As to this clonotype: Its matching antigen is unknown.

This CDR3 is built from 14 residues. CDR1 and CDR2 from the germline V gene are SEHNR and FQNEAQ (reference sequence). The V and J ends lost 8 bases and 3 bases, in that order; junction bases with no gene match: 7. This same sample was also taken into another study, of T cells of mothers and their children.

V usage is TRBV7-9 and J usage is TRBJ2-1; TRBD1 matches at 7 bases. The receptor's source is a boy under 10 years old in good health. What was sequenced was blood. CDR3 loop: CASGPGQSYNEQFF. In DNA form, the CDR3 reads TGTGCCAGCGGTCCGGGACAGAGCTACAATGAGCAGTTCTTC.